What follows describes a single T cell receptor (beta chain). It has no known antigen specificity. No base-level quality is on record; no much larger clone is a single base apart. This specimen comes from a study of TIL therapy for anti-PD-1-resistant metastatic lung cancer (dated by TCRdb to the early 2020s). Study-wide context: Tumors were harvested before any PD-1/PD-L1 blockade; patients then received nivolumab, and those progressing received lymphodepletion, expanded TIL infusion and IL-2. The cohort was composed predominantly of lung adenocarcinoma, with a few EGFR-mutant and two ALK-rearranged tumors included, and half of patients were identified as current or former smokers. Enrolled patients had a median age of roughly 50 years (range about 38-75) and a median tumor PD-L1 proportion score of approximately 6%. Across the cohort, whole-exome sequencing showed a median non-synonymous tumor mutation burden of roughly 1.5 mutations per megabase. Tumor and peripheral blood T cell receptor beta sequencing was used to track clonotypes across tumor, expanded TIL product and serial blood samples. General conclusions and limits of the study: The cohort was highly selected, including more treatment-naive, never-smoker and oncogene-addicted patients than is typical, which limits generalizability. The study protocol defined all tumor marker inferences as exploratory. The baseline peripheral repertoire was partially replaced by infused TIL clonotypes, which then decayed over months, and persistence showed no apparent association with response.

The V and J ends are trimmed by 4 bases and 5 bases, leaving 28 bases between them. The CDR3 runs 18 residues from the cysteine to the phenylalanine. Just the 54-base CDR3 DNA is kept, in frame starting at base 1. CDR1 and CDR2 are drawn from the germline V gene: SGHRS, YFSETQ. Using bias-controlled multiplex PCR with the immunoSEQ v3 hsTCRB kit, the TCR beta CDR3 regions were amplified from genomic DNA. TCR libraries were sequenced on an Illumina NextSeq 500 to around 2.2 million read pairs for survey level or roughly 5-6.5 million for deep level. The study's own analysis went as follows. V, D and J genes were assigned, non-productive sequences were removed, and clonality was reported by immunoSEQ Analyzer software. Repertoires were compared using productive Simpson clonality and Morisita overlap index of productive TRB rearrangements between infused TIL and blood. The absolute count of a clonotype in blood was estimated by multiplying the lymphocyte count by the CD3+ fraction and by the productive frequency of the clone. TCRdb re-hosts the immuneACCESS table, in-frame sequences only. Its copies lack some clones; in the studies checked, an unresolved V gene accounts for under half of them, and the cause for the rest is not known. The DNA was the basis for D and trimming; V, J and clone size are from that table. The table for this sample lists around 50,000 clones; around 67% of them were counted only once. The ten largest clones take up roughly 2% of the sample.

The time point label, as the study defines it: pre-treatment sample, taken before nivolumab and TIL therapy. Adults with stage 4 NSCLC were enrolled in a dual-center phase I trial from late 2017 to January 2020. Samples were obtained from a single-arm, open-label phase I trial in which tumor-infiltrating lymphocyte therapy with nivolumab was evaluated in advanced non-small cell lung cancer. Blood mononuclear cells were isolated from EDTA tubes by Ficoll gradient and were snap-frozen as pellets, and DNA was extracted with a Qiagen mini-prep kit. Sequences were derived from blood, sampled at baseline. The source is a person aged 25-85 years with non-small cell lung cancer. The rearrangement joined TRBV5-1 to TRBJ2-7; the D gene cannot be named for sure. The CDR3 region: CASSRQTQAESGQNEQYF. In nucleotides, the sequence is TGCGCCAGCAGCCGCCAGACCCAAGCTGAGTCGGGCCAAAACGAGCAGTACTTC.